This T cell receptor (beta chain) was sequenced in a study of cytomegalovirus exposure and HLA in healthy donors. Study at large: Earlier results showed 120 million or so unique TCR beta sequences derived from approximately 170 million T cells. General study findings and limits: Productive rates of about 87% or about 30% were seen for most TCR beta V segments in an earlier analysis.

It was with 60 Vbeta and 13 Jbeta primers that the PCR ran. Authors' methods: Later, an analysis found around 77 million unique TCR beta chains, and some 10 million of these were shared. TCRdb keeps only in-frame clones here, not all; method: immunoSEQ multiplex PCR. That table gives V, J and clone size, and the DNA gave D and trimming. The sample comprises approximately 150,000 clones, 80% of which are singletons, and 2% to 2.5% rests with the top ten. The germline gives CDR1 SGHTA, CDR2 FQGNSA. J lost 1 base, V lost 3 bases, and 1 base had no gene match. This CDR3 is 14 amino acids long. This clone came up once. Its antigen is undetermined. The identical CDR3 is also encoded by other nucleotide sequences in the sample.

The chain employs TRBV7-2 and TRBJ2-5; 8 positions match TRBD1. This TCR derives from a male donor in good health and CMV-seronegative. Sequenced material: PBMCs. CDR3 sequence reads: CASSLGQAQETQYF. The DNA of the CDR3 is TGTGCCAGCAGCTTGGGACAGGCCCAAGAGACCCAGTACTTC. Based on the CDR3 plus reference TRBV7-2 and TRBJ2-5, the full variable domain is GAGVSQSPSNKVTEKGKDVELRCDPISGHTALYWYRQSLGQGLEFLIYFQGNSAPDKSGLPSDRFSAERTGGSVSTLTIQRTQQEDSAVYLCASSLGQAQETQYFGPGTRLLVL.